This T cell receptor beta chain was captured by sequencing in a study of cytomegalovirus exposure and HLA in healthy donors. Across the study: Unique TCRs numbering around 80 million, obtained from HLA-typed donors, made up an early data release.

The PCR ran on 60 Vbeta and 13 Jbeta primers. TCRdb's table, derived via immunoSEQ multiplex PCR, lists solely in-frame clones and lacks some. The sample shows about 160,000 clones, roughly 87% of them seen only once. Germline CDR1 and CDR2: WSHSY and SAAADI. The CDR3 consists of 14 residues. Trimming took 9 bases from V and 4 from J; bases not matched to a gene: 5. About this clone: Its antigen remains unknown.

Study-wide results and limits: Later analysis identified 16,951 TCR beta sequences associated with HLA alleles, using a false discovery rate threshold of 0.05. Prediction of most subjects' HLA-A and HLA-B alleles by TCR beta sequences was reportedly accurate.

The source of this sequence is a girl aged 10-17 years in good health and CMV-seropositive. The specimen sequenced was PBMCs. This sequence joins TRBV10-2 and TRBJ2-5, with 13 bases matching TRBD2. CDR3 coding DNA: TGCGCCAGTCAAACTAGCGGGGGGGCAGAGACCCAGTACTTC. It is translated as CASQTSGGAETQYF.